This T cell receptor (beta chain) derives from a study of cytomegalovirus exposure and HLA in healthy donors. The germline V gene has CDR1 MNHEY and CDR2 SMNVEV (reference sequence). The CDR3 is made up of 17 amino acids. The trim removed 4 bases at V and 3 bases at J, leaving 8 bases unmatched. PCR used 60 Vbeta primers and 13 Jbeta primers. Libraries were prepared by immunoSEQ multiplex PCR; TCRdb keeps only in-frame clonotypes and omits some of them. The table includes 150,000 to 170,000 clones, 65% to 80% detected once. Points on this clone: Its antigen is unidentified.

Study-wide points: Cytomegalovirus association was listed for roughly 160 TCR beta chains.

The rearrangement joins TRBV27 to TRBJ2-2, with TRBD2 matching over 10 bases. The sequenced sample consisted of PBMCs. The TCR comes from a man aged 18 to 35 in good health and CMV-seronegative. The CDR3 nucleotides read TGTGCCAGCAGTTCGGAGAGCGGGGGGGTTTACACCGGGGAGCTGTTTTTT. This codes for CASSSESGGVYTGELFF.